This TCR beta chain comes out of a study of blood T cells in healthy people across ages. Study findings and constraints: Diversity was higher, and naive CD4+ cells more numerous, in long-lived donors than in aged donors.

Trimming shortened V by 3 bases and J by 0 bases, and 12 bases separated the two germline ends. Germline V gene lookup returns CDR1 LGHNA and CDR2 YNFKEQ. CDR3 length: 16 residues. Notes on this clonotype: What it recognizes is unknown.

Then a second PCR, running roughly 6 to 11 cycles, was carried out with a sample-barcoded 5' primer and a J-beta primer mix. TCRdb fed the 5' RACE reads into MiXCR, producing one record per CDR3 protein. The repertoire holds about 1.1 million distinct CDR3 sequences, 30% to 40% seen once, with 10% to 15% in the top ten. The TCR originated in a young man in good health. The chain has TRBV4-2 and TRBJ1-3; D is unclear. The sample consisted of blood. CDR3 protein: CASSQDLRGSGNTIYF. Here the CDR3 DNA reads TGTGCCAGCAGCCAGGATCTCCGTGGCTCTGGAAACACCATATATTTT.